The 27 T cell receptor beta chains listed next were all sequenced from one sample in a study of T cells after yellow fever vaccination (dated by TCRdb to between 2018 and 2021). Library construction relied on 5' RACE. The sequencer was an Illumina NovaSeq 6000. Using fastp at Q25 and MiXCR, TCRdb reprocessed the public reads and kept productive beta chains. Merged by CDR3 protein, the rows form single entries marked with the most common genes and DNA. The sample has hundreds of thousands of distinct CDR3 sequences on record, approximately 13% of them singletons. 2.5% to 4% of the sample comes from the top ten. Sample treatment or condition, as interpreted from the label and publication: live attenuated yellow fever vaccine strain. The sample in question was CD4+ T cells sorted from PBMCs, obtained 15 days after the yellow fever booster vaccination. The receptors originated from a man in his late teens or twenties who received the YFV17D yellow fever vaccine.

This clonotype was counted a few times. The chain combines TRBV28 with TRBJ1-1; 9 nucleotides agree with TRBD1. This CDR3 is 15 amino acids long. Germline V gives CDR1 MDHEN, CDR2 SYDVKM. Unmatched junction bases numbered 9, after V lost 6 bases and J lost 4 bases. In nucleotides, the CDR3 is TGTGCCAGCAGCCTAGGGACAGGGTCGACCACTGAAGCTTTCTTT. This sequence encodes CASSLGTGSTTEAFF.

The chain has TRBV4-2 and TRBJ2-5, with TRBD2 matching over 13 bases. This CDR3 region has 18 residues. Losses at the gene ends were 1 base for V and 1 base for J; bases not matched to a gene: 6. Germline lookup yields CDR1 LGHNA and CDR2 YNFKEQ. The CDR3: CASSQGTSGGAGQETQYF. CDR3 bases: TGTGCCAGCAGCCAAGGAACTAGCGGGGGGGCTGGCCAAGAGACCCAGTACTTC.

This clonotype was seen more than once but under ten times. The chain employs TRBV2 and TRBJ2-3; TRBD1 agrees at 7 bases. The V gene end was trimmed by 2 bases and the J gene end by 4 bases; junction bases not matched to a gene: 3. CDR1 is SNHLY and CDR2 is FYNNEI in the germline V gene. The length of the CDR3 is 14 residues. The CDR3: CASSEIGGADTQYF. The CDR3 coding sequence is TGTGCCAGCAGTGAAATAGGGGGCGCAGATACGCAGTATTTT.

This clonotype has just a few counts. The CDR3 coding sequence is TGCGCCAGCAGCTTGAGCGAAGTCTATGGCTACACCTTC. Its translation: CASSLSEVYGYTF. The gene calls are TRBV5-1 and TRBJ1-2; D is unclear. The CDR3 has 13 amino acids. Germline lookup yields CDR1 SGHRS and CDR2 YFSETQ. V dropped 1 base and J dropped 4 bases, with 8 bases sitting between them.

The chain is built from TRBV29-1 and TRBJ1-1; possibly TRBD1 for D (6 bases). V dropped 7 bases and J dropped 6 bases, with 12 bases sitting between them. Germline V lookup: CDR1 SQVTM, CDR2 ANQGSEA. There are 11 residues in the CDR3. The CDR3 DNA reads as TGCAGCGCGAGGGGGGACGCTGAAGCTTTCTTT. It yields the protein CSARGDAEAFF. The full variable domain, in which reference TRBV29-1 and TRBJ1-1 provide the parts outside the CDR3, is SAVISQKPSRDICQRGTSLTIQCQVDSQVTMMFWYRQQPGQSLTLIATANQGSEATYESGFVIDKFPISRPNLTFSTLTVSNMSPEDSSIYLCSARGDAEAFFGQGTRLTVV.

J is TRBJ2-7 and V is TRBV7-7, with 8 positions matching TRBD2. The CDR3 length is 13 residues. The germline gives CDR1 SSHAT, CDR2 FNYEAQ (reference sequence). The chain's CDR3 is CASSPVAGYEQYV. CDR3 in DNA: TGTGCTAGCAGCCCGGTAGCGGGGTACGAGCAGTACGTC.

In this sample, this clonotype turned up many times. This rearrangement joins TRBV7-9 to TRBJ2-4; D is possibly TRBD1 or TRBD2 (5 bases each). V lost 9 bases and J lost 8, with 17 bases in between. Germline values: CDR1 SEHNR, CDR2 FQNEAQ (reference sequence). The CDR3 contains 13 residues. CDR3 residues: CASNRGPRDIQYF. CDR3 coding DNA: TGTGCCAGTAATCGGGGCCCCAGGGACATTCAGTACTTC.

Here the CDR3 reads CASSPQRINEKLFF. CDR3 nucleotides: TGTGCCAGCAGCCCCCAAAGGATTAATGAAAAACTGTTTTTT. The V and J genes are TRBV7-2 and TRBJ1-4; D not resolved. V shed 5 bases and J shed 4 bases, with 11 bases lying between them. CDR3 length equals 14 residues. Germline CDR1 is SGHTA and CDR2 is FQGNSA. The full variable domain, in which reference TRBV7-2 and TRBJ1-4 provide the parts outside the CDR3, is GAGVSQSPSNKVTEKGKDVELRCDPISGHTALYWYRQSLGQGLEFLIYFQGNSAPDKSGLPSDRFSAERTGGSVSTLTIQRTQQEDSAVYLCASSPQRINEKLFFGSGTQLSVL.

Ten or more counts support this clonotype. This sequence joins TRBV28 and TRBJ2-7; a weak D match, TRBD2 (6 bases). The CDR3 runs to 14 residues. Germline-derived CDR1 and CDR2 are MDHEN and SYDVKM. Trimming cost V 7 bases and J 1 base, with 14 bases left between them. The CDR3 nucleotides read TGTGCCAGCATGCGGCAGGGAGGTTCCTACGAGCAGTACGTC. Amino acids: CASMRQGGSYEQYV.

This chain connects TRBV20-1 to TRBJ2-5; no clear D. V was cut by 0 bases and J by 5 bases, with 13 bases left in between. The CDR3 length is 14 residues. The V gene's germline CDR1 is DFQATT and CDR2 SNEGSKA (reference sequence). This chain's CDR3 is CSARDPRRAETQYF. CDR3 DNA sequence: TGCAGTGCTAGAGATCCCCGGCGCGCGGAGACCCAGTACTTC.

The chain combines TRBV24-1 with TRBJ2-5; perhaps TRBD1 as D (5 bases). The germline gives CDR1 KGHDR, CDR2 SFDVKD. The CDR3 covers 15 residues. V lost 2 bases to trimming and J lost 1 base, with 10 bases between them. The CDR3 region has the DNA TGTGCCACCAGTGATTCGCAGGGCTTCCAAGAGACCCAGTACTTC. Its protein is CATSDSQGFQETQYF.

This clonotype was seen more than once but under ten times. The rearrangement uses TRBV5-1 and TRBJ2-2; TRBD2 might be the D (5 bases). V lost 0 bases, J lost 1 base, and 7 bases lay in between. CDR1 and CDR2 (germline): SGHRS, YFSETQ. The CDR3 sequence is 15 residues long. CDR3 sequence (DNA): TGCGCCAGCAGCTTGGCTGCGGGGAACACCGGGGAGCTGTTTTTT. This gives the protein CASSLAAGNTGELFF.

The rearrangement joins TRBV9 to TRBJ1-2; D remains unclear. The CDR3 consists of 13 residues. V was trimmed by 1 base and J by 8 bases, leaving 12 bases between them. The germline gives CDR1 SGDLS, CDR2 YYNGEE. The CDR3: CASSVLRPSGYTF. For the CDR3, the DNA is TGTGCCAGCAGCGTACTCCGACCGAGCGGCTACACCTTC. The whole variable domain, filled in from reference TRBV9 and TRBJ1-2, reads DSGVTQTPKHLITATGQRVTLRCSPRSGDLSVYWYQQSLDQGLQFLIQYYNGEERAKGNILERFSAQQFPDLHSELNLSSLELGDSALYFCASSVLRPSGYTFGSGTRLTVV.

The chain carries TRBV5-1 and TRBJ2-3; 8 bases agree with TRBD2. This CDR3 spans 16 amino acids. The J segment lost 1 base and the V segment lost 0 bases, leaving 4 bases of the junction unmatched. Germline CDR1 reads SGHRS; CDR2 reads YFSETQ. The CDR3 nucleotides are TGCGCCAGCAGCTTGGAGCCAGCGGGGGGCACAGATACGCAGTATTTT. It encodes CASSLEPAGGTDTQYF.

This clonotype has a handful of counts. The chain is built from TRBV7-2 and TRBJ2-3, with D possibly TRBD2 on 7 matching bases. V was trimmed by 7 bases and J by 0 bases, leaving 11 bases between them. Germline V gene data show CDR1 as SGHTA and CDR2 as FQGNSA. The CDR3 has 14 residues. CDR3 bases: TGTGCCAGCAAGGGGGGGGGCAGCACAGATACGCAGTATTTT. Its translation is CASKGGGSTDTQYF.

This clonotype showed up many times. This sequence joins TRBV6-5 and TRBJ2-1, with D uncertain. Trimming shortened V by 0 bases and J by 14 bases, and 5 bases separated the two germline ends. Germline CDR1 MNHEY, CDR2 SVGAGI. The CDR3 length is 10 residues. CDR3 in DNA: TGTGCCAGCAGTTACTCGTCCAAGTTCTTC. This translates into CASSYSSKFF.

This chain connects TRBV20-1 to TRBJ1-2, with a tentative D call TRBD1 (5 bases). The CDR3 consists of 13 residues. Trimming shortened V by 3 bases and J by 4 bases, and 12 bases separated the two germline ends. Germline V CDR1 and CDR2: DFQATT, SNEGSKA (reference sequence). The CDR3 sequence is CSASEGRTYGYTF. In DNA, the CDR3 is TGCAGTGCTAGCGAGGGGAGAACCTATGGCTACACCTTC.

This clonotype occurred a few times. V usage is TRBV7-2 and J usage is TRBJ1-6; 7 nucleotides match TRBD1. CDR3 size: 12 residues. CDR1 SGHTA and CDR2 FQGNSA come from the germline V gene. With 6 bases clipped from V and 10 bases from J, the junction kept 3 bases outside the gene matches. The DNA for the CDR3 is TGTGCCAGCAGTACAGGGGACTCACCCCTCCACTTT. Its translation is CASSTGDSPLHF.

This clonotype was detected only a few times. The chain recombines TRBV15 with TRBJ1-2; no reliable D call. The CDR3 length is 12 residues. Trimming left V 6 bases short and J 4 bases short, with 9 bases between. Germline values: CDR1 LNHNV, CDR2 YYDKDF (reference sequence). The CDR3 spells CATSSQAYGYTF. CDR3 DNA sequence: TGTGCCACCAGTAGCCAAGCCTATGGCTACACCTTC. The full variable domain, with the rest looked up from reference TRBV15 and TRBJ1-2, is DAMVIQNPRYQVTQFGKPVTLSCSQTLNHNVMYWYQQKSSQAPKLLFHYYDKDFNNEADTPDNFQSRRPNTSFCFLDIRSPGLGDTAMYLCATSSQAYGYTFGSGTRLTVV.

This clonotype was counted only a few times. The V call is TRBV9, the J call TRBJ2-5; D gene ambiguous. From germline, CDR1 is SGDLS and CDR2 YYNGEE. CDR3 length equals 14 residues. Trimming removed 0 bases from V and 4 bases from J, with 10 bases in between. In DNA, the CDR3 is TGTGCCAGCAGCGTAGGATCGATCTTAGAGACCCAGTACTTC. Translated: CASSVGSILETQYF.

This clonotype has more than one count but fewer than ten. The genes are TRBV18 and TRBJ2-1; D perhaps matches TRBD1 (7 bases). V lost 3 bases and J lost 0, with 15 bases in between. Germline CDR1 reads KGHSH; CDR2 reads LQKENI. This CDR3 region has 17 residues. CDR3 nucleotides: TGTGCCAGCTCACCCCAGGGGGGTGTTGTCTCCTACAATGAGCAGTTCTTC. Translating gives CASSPQGGVVSYNEQFF.

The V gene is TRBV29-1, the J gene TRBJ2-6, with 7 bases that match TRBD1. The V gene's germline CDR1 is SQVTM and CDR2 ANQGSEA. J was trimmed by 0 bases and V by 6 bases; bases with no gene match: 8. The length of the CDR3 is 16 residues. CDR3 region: CSVAGTAFSGANVLTF. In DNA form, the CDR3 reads TGCAGCGTCGCCGGGACAGCATTCTCTGGGGCCAACGTCCTGACTTTC. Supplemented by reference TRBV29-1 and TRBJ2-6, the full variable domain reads SAVISQKPSRDICQRGTSLTIQCQVDSQVTMMFWYRQQPGQSLTLIATANQGSEATYESGFVIDKFPISRPNLTFSTLTVSNMSPEDSSIYLCSVAGTAFSGANVLTFGAGSRLTVL.

Written as DNA, the CDR3 is TGTGCCAGCAGCGTTGGAGGGTGGGGGGTGAACACCGGGGAGCTGTTTTTT. Protein: CASSVGGWGVNTGELFF. The J gene is TRBJ2-2, the V gene TRBV9; possibly TRBD2 for D (6 bases). CDR1 is SGDLS and CDR2 is YYNGEE in the germline V gene. This CDR3 is 17 amino acids long. Trimming shortened V by 2 bases and J by 1 base, and 15 bases separated the two germline ends.

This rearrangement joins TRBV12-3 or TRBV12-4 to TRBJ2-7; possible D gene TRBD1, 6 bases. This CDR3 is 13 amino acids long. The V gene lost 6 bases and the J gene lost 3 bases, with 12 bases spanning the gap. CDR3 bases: TGTGCCAGCAGGATGACAGGAATCTACGAGCAGTACTTC. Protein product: CASRMTGIYEQYF.

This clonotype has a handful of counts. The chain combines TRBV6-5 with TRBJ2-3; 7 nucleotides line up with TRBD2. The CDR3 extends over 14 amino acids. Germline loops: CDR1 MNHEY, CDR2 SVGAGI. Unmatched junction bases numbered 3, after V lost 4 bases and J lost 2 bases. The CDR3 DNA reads TGTGCCAGCAGTTCCGGGACTACCACAGATACGCAGTATTTT. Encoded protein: CASSSGTTTDTQYF.

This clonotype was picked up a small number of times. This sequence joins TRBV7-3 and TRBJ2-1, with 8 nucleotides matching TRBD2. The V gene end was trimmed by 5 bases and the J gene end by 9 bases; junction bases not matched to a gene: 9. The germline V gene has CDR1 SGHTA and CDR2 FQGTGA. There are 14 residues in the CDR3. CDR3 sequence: CASSAGLGAGEQFF. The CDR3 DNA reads TGTGCCAGCAGCGCGGGACTAGGTGCGGGTGAGCAGTTCTTC.

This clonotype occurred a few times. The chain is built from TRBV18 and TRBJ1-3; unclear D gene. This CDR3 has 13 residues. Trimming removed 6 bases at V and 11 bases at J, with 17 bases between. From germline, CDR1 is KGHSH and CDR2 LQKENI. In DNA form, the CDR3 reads TGTGCCAGCTCGCCGGAGACCGCGTCCCCCATATATTTT. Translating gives CASSPETASPIYF.